What follows are 5 T cell receptor beta chains derived from one specimen sequenced in a study of blood T cell repertoires in COVID-19. The method was immunoSEQ multiplex PCR; TCRdb's version includes in-frame clones alone and lacks a portion of them. The sample has approximately 52,000 clones; around 90% are singletons. Sequences were obtained from peripheral blood. These receptors came from a man aged 45-60 years with active COVID-19.

The V gene is TRBV6-5, the J gene TRBJ2-2; D may be TRBD1 (5 bases). Germline CDR1 reads MNHEY; CDR2 reads SVGAGI. The V gene lost 6 bases and the J gene lost 2 bases, with 10 bases spanning the gap. The CDR3 is 14 residues long. This CDR3 is CASRRQTNTGELFF. Written as DNA, the CDR3 is TGTGCCAGCAGAAGACAGACCAACACCGGGGAGCTGTTTTTT.

The chain couples TRBV11-2 to TRBJ2-7; weak D call: TRBD1 (5 bases). The germline V and J ends were trimmed by 4 bases and 6 bases, with 16 bases remaining between them. This CDR3 is built from 14 residues. The germline V gene has CDR1 SGHAT and CDR2 FQNNGV. CDR3 in DNA: TGTGCCAGCAGCTCCTACATCGGCAGGGTCGAGCAGTACTTC. Its protein product is CASSSYIGRVEQYF.

The chain couples TRBV6-5 to TRBJ1-4, with no clear D. Between the trimmed V and J ends, which lost 7 bases and 0 bases, there was a span of 12 bases. The CDR3 runs to 15 residues. The germline V gene has CDR1 MNHEY and CDR2 SVGAGI. The CDR3: CASTPSGPTNEKLFF. As DNA, the CDR3 is TGTGCCAGCACCCCCAGTGGTCCAACTAATGAAAAACTGTTTTTT.

The genes are TRBV7-6 and TRBJ1-3; D call uncertain. There are 13 residues in the CDR3. Looked up from germline, CDR1 is SGHVS and CDR2 is FNYEAQ. V was trimmed by 5 bases and J by 3 bases, leaving 8 bases between them. Here the CDR3 reads CASSPLLGNTIYF. CDR3 coding DNA: TGTGCCAGCAGCCCTCTCCTTGGAAACACCATATATTTT.

The J gene is TRBJ2-7, the V gene TRBV29-1; the match to TRBD1 covers 10 bases. In germline, CDR1 is SQVTM, CDR2 ANQGSEA. The CDR3 runs to 12 residues. V shed 3 bases and J 5 bases; nucleotides not matched to a gene: 1. The CDR3 bases are TGCAGCGTTGAGGACAGGGGGAACGAGCAGTACTTC. Encoded protein: CSVEDRGNEQYF.